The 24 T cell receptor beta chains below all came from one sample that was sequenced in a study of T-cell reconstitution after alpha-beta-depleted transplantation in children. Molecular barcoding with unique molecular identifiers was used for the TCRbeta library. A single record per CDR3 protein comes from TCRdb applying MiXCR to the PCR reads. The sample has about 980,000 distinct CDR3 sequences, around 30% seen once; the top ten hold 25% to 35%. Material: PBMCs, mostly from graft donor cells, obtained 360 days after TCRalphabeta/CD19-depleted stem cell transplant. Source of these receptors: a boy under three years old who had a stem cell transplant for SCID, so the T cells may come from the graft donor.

In nucleotides, the CDR3 is TGTGCCAGCAGCTTAGGAAGAGGCAGGGCCCAGGCTTTCTTT. This encodes CASSLGRGRAQAFF. V usage is TRBV11-2 and J usage is TRBJ1-1; the D gene is possibly TRBD1 (5 bases). The CDR3 is 14 amino acids. The V and J ends lost 1 base and 11 bases respectively, with 17 bases between them. Germline CDR1 SGHAT, CDR2 FQNNGV.

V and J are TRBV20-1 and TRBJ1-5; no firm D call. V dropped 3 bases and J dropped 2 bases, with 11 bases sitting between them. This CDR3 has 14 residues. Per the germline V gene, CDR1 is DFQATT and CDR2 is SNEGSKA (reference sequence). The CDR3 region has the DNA TGCAGTGCTAGCGGGTCAGGTCGCAATCAGCCCCAGCATTTT. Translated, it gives CSASGSGRNQPQHF.

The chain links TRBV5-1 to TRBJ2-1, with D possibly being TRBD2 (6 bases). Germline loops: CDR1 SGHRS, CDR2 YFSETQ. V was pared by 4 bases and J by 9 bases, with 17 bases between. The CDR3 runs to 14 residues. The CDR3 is CASSPLHGGGEQFF. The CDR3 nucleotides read TGCGCCAGCAGCCCCCTCCACGGGGGTGGTGAGCAGTTCTTC.

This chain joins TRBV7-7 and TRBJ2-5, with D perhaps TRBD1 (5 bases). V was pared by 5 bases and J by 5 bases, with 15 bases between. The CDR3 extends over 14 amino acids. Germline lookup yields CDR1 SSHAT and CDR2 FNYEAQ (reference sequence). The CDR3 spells CASSPLGAKETQYF. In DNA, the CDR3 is TGTGCCAGCAGCCCACTTGGGGCTAAGGAGACCCAGTACTTC.

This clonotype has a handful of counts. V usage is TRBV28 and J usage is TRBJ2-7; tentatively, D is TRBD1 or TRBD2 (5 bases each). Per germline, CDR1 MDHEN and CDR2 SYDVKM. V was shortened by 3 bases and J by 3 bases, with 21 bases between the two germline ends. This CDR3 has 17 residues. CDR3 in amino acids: CASSLMGVASKFYEQYF. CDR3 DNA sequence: TGTGCCAGCAGTTTGATGGGGGTGGCCTCGAAATTCTACGAGCAGTACTTC.

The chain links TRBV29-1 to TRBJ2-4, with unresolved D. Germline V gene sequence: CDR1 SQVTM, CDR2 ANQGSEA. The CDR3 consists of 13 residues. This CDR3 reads CRVDVLAKNIQYF. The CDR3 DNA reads TGCAGAGTCGACGTTCTAGCCAAAAACATTCAGTACTTC.

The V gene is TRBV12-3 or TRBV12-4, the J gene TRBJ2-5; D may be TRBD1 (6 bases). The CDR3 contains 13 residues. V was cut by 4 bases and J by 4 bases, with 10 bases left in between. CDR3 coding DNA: TGTGCCAGCAGTTCAGGGGTGACAGAGACCCAGTACTTC. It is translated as CASSSGVTETQYF.

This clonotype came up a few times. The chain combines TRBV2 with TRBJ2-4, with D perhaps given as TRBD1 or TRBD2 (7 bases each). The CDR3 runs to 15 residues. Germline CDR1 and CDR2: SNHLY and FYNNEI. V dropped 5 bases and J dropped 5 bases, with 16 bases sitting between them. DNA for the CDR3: TGTGCCAGCAGTAAGACAGGGAGGGGAGAAAACATTCAGTACTTC. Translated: CASSKTGRGENIQYF. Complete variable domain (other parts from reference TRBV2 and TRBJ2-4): EPEVTQTPSHQVTQMGQEVILRCVPISNHLYFYWYRQILGQKVEFLVSFYNNEISEKSEIFDDQFSVERPDGSNFTLKIRSTKLEDSAMYFCASSKTGRGENIQYFGAGTRLSVL.

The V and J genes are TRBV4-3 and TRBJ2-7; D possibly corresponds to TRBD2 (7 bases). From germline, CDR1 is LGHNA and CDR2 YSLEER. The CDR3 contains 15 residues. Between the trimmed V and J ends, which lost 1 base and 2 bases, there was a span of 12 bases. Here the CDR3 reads CASSQGPGGAYEQYF. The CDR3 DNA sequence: TGCGCCAGCAGCCAAGGCCCGGGGGGCGCCTACGAGCAGTACTTC.

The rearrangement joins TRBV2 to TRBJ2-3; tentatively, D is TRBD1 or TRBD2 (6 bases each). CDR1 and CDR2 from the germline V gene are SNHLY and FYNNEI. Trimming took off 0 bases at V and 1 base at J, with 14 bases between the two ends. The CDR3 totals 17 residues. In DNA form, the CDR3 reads TGTGCCAGCAGTGAAGCCATGGGGGGCGAGGGCACAGATACGCAGTATTTT. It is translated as CASSEAMGGEGTDTQYF. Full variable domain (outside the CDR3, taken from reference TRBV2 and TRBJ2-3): EPEVTQTPSHQVTQMGQEVILRCVPISNHLYFYWYRQILGQKVEFLVSFYNNEISEKSEIFDDQFSVERPDGSNFTLKIRSTKLEDSAMYFCASSEAMGGEGTDTQYFGPGTRLTVL.

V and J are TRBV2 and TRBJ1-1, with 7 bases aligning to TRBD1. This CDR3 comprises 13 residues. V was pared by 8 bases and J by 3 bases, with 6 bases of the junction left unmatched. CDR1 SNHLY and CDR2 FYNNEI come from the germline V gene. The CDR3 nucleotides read TGTGCCAGCGGACAGGTTAGAGACACTGAAGCTTTCTTT. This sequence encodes CASGQVRDTEAFF. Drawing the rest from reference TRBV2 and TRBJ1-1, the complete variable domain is EPEVTQTPSHQVTQMGQEVILRCVPISNHLYFYWYRQILGQKVEFLVSFYNNEISEKSEIFDDQFSVERPDGSNFTLKIRSTKLEDSAMYFCASGQVRDTEAFFGQGTRLTVV.

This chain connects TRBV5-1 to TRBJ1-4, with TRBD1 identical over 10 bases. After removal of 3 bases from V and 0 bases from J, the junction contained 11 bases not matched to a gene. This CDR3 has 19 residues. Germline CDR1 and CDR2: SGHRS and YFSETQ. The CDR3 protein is CASSSVPGQGTPTNEKLFF. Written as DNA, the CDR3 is TGCGCCAGCAGCTCCGTCCCGGGACAGGGGACTCCAACTAATGAAAAACTGTTTTTT.

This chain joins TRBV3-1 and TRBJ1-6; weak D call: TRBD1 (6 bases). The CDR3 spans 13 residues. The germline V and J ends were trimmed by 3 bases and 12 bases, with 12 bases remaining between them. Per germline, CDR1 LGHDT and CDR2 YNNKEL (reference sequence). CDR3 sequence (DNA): TGTGCCAGCAGCCATGTTGGAGGGGGACCCCTCCACTTT. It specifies CASSHVGGGPLHF.

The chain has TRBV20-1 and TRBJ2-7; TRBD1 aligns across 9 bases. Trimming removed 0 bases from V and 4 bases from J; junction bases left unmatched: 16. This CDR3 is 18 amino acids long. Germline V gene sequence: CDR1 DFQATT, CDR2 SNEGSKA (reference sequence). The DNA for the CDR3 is TGCAGTGCTAGAGACCCCCAGGATGCGGACAGGGGAGGGTACGAGCAGTACTTC. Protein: CSARDPQDADRGGYEQYF.

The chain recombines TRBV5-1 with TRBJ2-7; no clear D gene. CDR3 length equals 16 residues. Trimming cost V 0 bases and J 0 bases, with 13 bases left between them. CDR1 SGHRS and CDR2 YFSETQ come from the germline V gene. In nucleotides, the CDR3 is TGCGCCAGCAGCTTGGCGGGCCGCTCACCCTCCTACGAGCAGTACTTC. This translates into CASSLAGRSPSYEQYF.

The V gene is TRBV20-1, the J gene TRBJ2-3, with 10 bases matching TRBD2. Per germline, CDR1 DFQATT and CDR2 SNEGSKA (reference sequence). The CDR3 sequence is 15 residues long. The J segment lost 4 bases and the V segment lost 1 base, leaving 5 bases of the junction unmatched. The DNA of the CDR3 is TGCAGTGCTAGAGTGGAGCGGGGGGGCCCAGATACGCAGTATTTT. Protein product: CSARVERGGPDTQYF.

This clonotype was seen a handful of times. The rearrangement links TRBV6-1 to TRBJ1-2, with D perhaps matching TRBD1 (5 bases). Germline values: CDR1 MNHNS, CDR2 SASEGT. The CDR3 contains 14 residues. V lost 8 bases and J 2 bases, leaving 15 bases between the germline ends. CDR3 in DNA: TGTGCCAGCGCAGGCGGGGGTTCGAACTATGGCTACACCTTC. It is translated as CASAGGGSNYGYTF.

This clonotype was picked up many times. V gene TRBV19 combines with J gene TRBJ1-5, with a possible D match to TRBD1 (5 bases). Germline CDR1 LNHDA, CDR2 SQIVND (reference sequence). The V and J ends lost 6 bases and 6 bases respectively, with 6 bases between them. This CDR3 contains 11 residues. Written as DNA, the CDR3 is TGTGCCAGTAGCGGGGGTCAGCCCCAGCATTTT. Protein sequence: CASSGGQPQHF.

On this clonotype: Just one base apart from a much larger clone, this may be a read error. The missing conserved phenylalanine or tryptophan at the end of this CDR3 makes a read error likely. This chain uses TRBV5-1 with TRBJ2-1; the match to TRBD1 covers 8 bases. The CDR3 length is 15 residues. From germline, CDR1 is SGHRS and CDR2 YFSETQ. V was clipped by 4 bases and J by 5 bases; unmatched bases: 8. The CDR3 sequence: CASSTTGGSHNEQFC. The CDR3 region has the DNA TGCGCCAGCAGCACAACAGGGGGATCCCACAATGAGCAGTTCTGC.

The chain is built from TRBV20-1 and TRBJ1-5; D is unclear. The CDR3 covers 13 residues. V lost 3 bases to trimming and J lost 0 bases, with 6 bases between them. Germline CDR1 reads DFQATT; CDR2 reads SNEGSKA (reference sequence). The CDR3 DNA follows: TGCAGTGCTAGGGGGTATAGCAATCAGCCCCAGCATTTT. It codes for CSARGYSNQPQHF.

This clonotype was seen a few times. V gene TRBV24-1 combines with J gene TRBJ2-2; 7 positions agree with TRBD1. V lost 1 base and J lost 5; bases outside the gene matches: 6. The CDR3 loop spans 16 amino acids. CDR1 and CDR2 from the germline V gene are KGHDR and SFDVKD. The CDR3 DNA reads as TGTGCCACCAGTGATTTCAGGGGGAAATTTACCGGGGAGCTGTTTTTT. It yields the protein CATSDFRGKFTGELFF.

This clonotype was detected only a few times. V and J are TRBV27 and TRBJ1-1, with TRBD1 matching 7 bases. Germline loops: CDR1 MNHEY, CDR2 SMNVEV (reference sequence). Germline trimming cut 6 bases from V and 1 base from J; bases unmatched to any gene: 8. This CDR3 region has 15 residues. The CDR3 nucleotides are TGTGCCAGCAGATGGAGGGGGCAAGGGAACACTGAAGCTTTCTTT. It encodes CASRWRGQGNTEAFF.

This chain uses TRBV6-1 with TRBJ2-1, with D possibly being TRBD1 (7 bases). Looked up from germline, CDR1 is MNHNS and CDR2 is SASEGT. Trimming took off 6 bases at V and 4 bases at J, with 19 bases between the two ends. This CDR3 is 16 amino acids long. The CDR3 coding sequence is TGTGCCAGCAGCCCCAGGCGGGACAGAACATACAATGAGCAGTTCTTC. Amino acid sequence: CASSPRRDRTYNEQFF.

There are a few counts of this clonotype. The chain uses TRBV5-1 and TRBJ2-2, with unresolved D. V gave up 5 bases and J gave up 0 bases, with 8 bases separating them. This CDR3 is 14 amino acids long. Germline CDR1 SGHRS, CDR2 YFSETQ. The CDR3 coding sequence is TGCGCCAGCAGGATCTCTACGAACACCGGGGAGCTGTTTTTT. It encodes CASRISTNTGELFF. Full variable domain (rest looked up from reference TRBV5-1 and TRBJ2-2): KAGVTQTPRYLIKTRGQQVTLSCSPISGHRSVSWYQQTPGQGLQFLFEYFSETQRNKGNFPGRFSGRQFSNSRSEMNVSTLELGDSALYLCASRISTNTGELFFGEGSRLTVL.